This T cell receptor (beta chain) was identified in a study of monozygotic twins with inflammatory bowel disease. Comments on this clonotype: Its antigen is not identified.

Study results and caveats: IBD patients showed reduced TCRbeta diversity (inverse Simpson) versus healthy co-twins. Healthy twins showed more clonotype sharing with others than IBD patients, especially patients with disease activity.

Germline V gives CDR1 MNHEY, CDR2 SMNVEV (reference sequence). The CDR3 spans 13 residues. Each sample had eight separate cDNA synthesis reactions. TCRalpha and TCRbeta cDNA went through nested PCRs of 16 and 9 cycles, two in total. TCRdb re-called the 5' RACE reads; one entry per CDR3 protein, DNA not given. This table holds about 440,000 distinct CDR3 sequences. This chain uses TRBV27 with TRBJ2-4; without DNA, the TCRdb call of TRBD1 cannot be checked. Sequencing was performed on blood. This TCR was sampled from a human donor with ulcerative colitis or Crohn's disease, or a healthy co-twin of an affected twin (not recorded which). The CDR3 protein is CASSFGGSGIQYF.